Sequencing of this T cell receptor (beta chain) was carried out in a study of regulatory T cells in long-lasting Graves disease. Study-wide background: The study enrolled newly diagnosed Graves' patients on antithyroid drugs under 3 months.

CDR3 regions were amplified by Arm-PCR using iRepertoire HTBI primers to build TCR beta libraries. As originally analysed: Throughout the samples, researchers identified fewer than 80 TRBV and 14 TRBJ segments. Each CDR3 protein gets one entry after TCRdb re-called the multiplex PCR reads with MiXCR. V and J calls and clone size were set by TCRdb, not the authors. Among hundreds of thousands of distinct CDR3 sequences listed, less than 15% were seen once. Indicated time point: newly diagnosed GD, antithyroid drugs for less than 3 months. The TCR library was made from RNA that had been extracted from PBMCs in TRIzol. The CDR3 runs 17 residues. Trimming left V 0 bases short and J 0 bases short, with 15 bases between. Germline loops: CDR1 SGDLS, CDR2 YYNGEE. The same data also went into a second study, on T cells in Graves' hyperthyroidism and ophthalmopathy. Per that study: HTBI primers drove first-round RT-PCR of the TCR CDR3.

This TCR derives from a man younger than 45 with Graves disease. The chain uses TRBV9 and TRBJ1-2; D not resolved. Sequenced material: peripheral blood mononuclear cells (PBMCs), taken at new diagnosis, from a patient treated with antithyroid drugs. CDR3 in DNA: TGTGCCAGCAGCGTAGCTACCCAGTCCTTAGCTAACTATGGCTACACCTTC. Protein product: CASSVATQSLANYGYTF. Variable domain in full (rest from reference TRBV9 and TRBJ1-2): DSGVTQTPKHLITATGQRVTLRCSPRSGDLSVYWYQQSLDQGLQFLIQYYNGEERAKGNILERFSAQQFPDLHSELNLSSLELGDSALYFCASSVATQSLANYGYTFGSGTRLTVV.